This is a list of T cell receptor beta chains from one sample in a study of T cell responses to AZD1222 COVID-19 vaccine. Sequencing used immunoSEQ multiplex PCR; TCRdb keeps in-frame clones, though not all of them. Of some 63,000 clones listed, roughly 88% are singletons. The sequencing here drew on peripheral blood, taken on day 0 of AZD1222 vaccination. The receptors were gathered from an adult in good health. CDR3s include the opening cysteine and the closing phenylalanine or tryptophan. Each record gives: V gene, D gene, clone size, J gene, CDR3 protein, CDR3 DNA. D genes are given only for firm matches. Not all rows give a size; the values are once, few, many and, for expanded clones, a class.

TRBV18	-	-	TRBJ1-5	CASSPIPDQPQHF	TGTGCCAGCTCACCCATTCCTGATCAGCCCCAGCATTTT
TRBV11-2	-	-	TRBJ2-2	CASSQTSTGELFF	TGTGCCAGCAGCCAAACTAGCACCGGGGAGCTGTTTTTT
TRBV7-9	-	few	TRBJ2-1	CASSPGTSYNEQFF	TGTGCCAGCAGCCCCGGGACCTCCTACAATGAGCAGTTCTTC
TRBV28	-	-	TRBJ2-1	CASSKGRTSSYNEQFF	TGTGCCAGCAGCAAAGGAAGGACCAGCTCCTACAATGAGCAGTTCTTC
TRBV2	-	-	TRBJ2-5	CASSEGLGRFQETQYF	TGTGCCAGCAGTGAAGGTCTGGGCAGATTCCAAGAGACCCAGTACTTC
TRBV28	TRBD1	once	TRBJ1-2	CASSLTGRIYGYTF	TGTGCCAGCAGCCTGACAGGGAGGATCTATGGCTACACCTTC
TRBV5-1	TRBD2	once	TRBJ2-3	CASSLARSSGRARRGTDTQYF	TGCGCCAGCAGCTTGGCCAGGAGTAGCGGGAGGGCCAGGAGGGGAACAGATACGCAGTATTTT
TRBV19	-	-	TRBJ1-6	CASSADTGAPSPLHF	TGTGCCAGTAGTGCAGATACGGGAGCCCCATCACCCCTCCACTTT
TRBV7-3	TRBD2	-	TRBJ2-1	CASSPPGLAGVSDEQFF	TGTGCCAGCAGCCCGCCGGGACTAGCGGGAGTTTCCGATGAGCAGTTCTTC
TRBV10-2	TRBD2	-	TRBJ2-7	CASRTSGTSGFEQYF	TGCGCCAGCAGGACATCCGGGACTAGCGGTTTCGAGCAGTACTTC
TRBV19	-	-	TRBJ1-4	CASSMGRLNEKLFF	TGTGCCAGTAGTATGGGGCGGCTAAATGAAAAACTGTTTTTT
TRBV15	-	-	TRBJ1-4	CATSQSRATGSEKLFF	TGTGCCACCAGCCAATCCAGGGCCACAGGCAGCGAGAAACTGTTTTTT
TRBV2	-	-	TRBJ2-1	CASSPLVRNEQFF	TGTGCCAGCAGCCCACTAGTTCGCAATGAGCAGTTCTTC
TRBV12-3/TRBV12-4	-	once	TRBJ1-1	CASRYQGHTEAFF	TGTGCCAGCAGATATCAGGGTCACACTGAAGCTTTCTTT
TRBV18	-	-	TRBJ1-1	CASSPIRSEAFF	TGTGCCAGCTCACCGATCCGGTCTGAAGCTTTCTTT
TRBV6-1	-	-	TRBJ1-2	CASSEGTENGGYTF	TGTGCCAGCAGTGAAGGGACAGAAAACGGTGGCTACACCTTC
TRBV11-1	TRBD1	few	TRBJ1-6	CASSWDSVNSPLHF	TGTGCCAGCAGCTGGGACAGCGTTAATTCACCCCTCCACTTT
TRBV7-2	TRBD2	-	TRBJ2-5	CASSPRTSVQETQYF	TGTGCCAGCAGCCCCCGGACTAGCGTTCAAGAGACCCAGTACTTC
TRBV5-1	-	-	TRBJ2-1	CASSGLLSYNEQFF	TGCGCCAGCAGCGGGTTGCTTTCCTACAATGAGCAGTTCTTC
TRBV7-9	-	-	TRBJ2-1	CASSPQGRGGPYNEQFF	TGTGCCAGCAGCCCCCAGGGGCGGGGCGGGCCCTACAATGAGCAGTTCTTC
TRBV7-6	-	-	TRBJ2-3	CASSLRDRDTRGDTQYF	TGTGCCAGCAGCTTACGGGACCGGGACACCCGAGGAGATACGCAGTATTTT
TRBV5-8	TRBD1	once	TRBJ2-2	CASSFGTGANTGELFF	TGTGCCAGCAGCTTCGGGACAGGGGCGAACACCGGGGAGCTGTTTTTT
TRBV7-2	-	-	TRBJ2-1	CASRTEGTVPNEQFF	TGTGCCAGCAGAACCGAGGGGACTGTCCCCAATGAGCAGTTCTTC
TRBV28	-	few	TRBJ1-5	CASSRDSNQPQHF	TGTGCCAGCAGCCGTGACAGCAATCAGCCCCAGCATTTT
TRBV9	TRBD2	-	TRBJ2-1	CASSETSSGRAPEQFF	TGTGCCAGCAGCGAAACCTCTAGCGGGAGGGCCCCTGAGCAGTTCTTC
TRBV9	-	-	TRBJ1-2	CASSVIMDGPNYGYTF	TGTGCCAGCAGCGTAATAATGGACGGCCCTAACTATGGCTACACCTTC
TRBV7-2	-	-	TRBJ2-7	CASSNAGTYEQYF	TGTGCCAGCAGCAACGCAGGAACCTACGAGCAGTACTTC
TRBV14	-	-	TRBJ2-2	CASSQSGYPVGLFF	TGTGCCAGCAGCCAATCCGGGTACCCCGTTGGCCTGTTTTTT
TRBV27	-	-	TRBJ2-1	CASSLTPYSYNEQFF	TGTGCCAGCAGTTTAACCCCATACTCCTACAATGAGCAGTTCTTC
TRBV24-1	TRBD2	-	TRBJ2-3	CATSVTSGADTQYF	TGTGCCACCAGCGTGACTAGCGGAGCAGATACGCAGTATTTT
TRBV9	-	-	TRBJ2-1	CASSVDVGREQFF	TGTGCCAGCAGCGTAGATGTCGGCCGGGAGCAGTTCTTC
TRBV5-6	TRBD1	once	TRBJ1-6	CASSLDREGSPLHF	TGTGCCAGCAGTTTGGACAGGGAGGGTTCACCCCTCCACTTT
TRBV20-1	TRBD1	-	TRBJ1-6	CSASTGMTLHF	TGCAGTGCTTCGACAGGGATGACCCTCCACTTT
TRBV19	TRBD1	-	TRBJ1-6	CATKGQDNSPLHF	TGTGCCACTAAGGGACAGGATAATTCACCCCTCCACTTT
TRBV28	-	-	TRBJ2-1	CASNQIGGYNEQFF	TGTGCCAGCAACCAGATCGGGGGTTACAATGAGCAGTTCTTC
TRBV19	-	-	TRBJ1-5	CASKEGYHDWNQPQHF	TGTGCCAGTAAGGAAGGTTACCATGATTGGAATCAGCCCCAGCATTTT
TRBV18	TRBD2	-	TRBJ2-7	CASSPTSGTYEQYF	TGTGCCAGCTCACCAACTAGCGGGACCTACGAGCAGTACTTC
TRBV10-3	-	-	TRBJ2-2	CAIREGDSGELFF	TGTGCCATCAGGGAGGGGGATTCGGGGGAGCTGTTTTTT
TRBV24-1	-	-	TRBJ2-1	CATSGSIYNEQFF	TGTGCCACCAGTGGATCAATTTACAATGAGCAGTTCTTC
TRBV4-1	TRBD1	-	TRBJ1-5	CASSQVGTGDQPQHF	TGCGCCAGCAGCCAAGTAGGGACAGGGGATCAGCCCCAGCATTTT
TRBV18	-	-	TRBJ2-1	CASSIEPNNEQFF	TGTGCCAGCTCAATAGAACCTAACAATGAGCAGTTCTTC
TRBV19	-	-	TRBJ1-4	CASSAEGWEKLFF	TGTGCCAGTAGCGCAGAGGGGTGGGAAAAACTGTTTTTT
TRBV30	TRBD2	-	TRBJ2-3	CAWSALAGNKDTQYF	TGTGCCTGGAGTGCCCTAGCGGGAAATAAAGATACGCAGTATTTT
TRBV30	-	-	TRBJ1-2	CAWSRQVYGYTF	TGTGCCTGGAGTCGGCAGGTATATGGCTACACCTTC
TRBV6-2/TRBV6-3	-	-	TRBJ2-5	CASSIRIKETQYF	TGTGCCAGCAGTATTAGGATTAAAGAGACCCAGTACTTC
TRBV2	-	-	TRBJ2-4	CASSEVAETKNIQYF	TGTGCCAGCAGTGAAGTCGCGGAAACCAAAAACATTCAGTACTTC
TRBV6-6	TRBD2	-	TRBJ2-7	CASTMTGLAASYEQYF	TGTGCCAGCACTATGACAGGACTAGCGGCATCCTACGAGCAGTACTTC
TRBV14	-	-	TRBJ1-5	CASSQDRSGNQPQHF	TGTGCCAGCAGCCAAGATAGGAGCGGTAATCAGCCCCAGCATTTT
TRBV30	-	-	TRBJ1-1	CAGGTGNTEAFF	TGTGCCGGAGGGACGGGGAACACTGAAGCTTTCTTT
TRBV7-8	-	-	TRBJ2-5	CASSLTAQETQYF	TGTGCCAGCAGCTTAACCGCTCAAGAGACCCAGTACTTC
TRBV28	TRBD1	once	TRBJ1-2	CASRSGTGYGYTF	TGTGCCAGCAGATCCGGGACAGGGTATGGCTACACCTTC
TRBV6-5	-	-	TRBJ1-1	CASSPAAAGNTEAFF	TGTGCCAGCAGTCCCGCTGCGGCAGGGAACACTGAAGCTTTCTTT
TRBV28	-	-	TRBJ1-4	CASSLTGAGTNEKLFF	TGTGCCAGCAGTTTAACGGGGGCTGGAACTAATGAAAAACTGTTTTTT
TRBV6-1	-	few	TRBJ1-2	CASSEERYGYTF	TGTGCCAGCAGTGAAGAGAGATATGGCTACACCTTC
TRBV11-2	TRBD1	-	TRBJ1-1	CASSPLGQGGTEAFF	TGTGCCAGCAGCCCCTTAGGACAGGGAGGCACTGAAGCTTTCTTT
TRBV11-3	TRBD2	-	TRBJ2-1	CASSLGGLAGVFNEQFF	TGTGCCAGCAGCTTAGGGGGACTAGCGGGAGTCTTCAATGAGCAGTTCTTC
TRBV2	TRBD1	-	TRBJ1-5	CASRLMGQFSNQPQHF	TGTGCCAGCAGGCTAATGGGACAGTTTAGCAATCAGCCCCAGCATTTT
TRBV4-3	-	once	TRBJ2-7	CASSQEPGPAYEQYF	TGCGCCAGCAGCCAAGAGCCGGGACCCGCGTACGAGCAGTACTTC
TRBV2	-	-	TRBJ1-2	CASSEDRDRHGYTF	TGTGCCAGCAGTGAAGACAGAGACCGCCATGGCTACACCTTC